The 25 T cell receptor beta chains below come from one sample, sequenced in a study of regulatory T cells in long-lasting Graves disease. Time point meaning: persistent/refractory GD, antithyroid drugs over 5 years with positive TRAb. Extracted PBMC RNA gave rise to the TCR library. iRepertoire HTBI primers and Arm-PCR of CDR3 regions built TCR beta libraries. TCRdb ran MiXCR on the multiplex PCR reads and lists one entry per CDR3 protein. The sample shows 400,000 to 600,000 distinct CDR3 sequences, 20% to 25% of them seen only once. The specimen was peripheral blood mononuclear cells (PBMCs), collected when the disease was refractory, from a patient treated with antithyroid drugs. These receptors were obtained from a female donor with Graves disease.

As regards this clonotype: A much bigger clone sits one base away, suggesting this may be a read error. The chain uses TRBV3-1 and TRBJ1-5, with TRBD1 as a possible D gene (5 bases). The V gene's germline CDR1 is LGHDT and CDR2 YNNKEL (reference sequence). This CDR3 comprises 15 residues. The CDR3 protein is CATSQDGAANQPQHF. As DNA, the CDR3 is TGTGCCACCAGCCAAGATGGGGCGGCCAATCAGCCCCAGCATTTT.

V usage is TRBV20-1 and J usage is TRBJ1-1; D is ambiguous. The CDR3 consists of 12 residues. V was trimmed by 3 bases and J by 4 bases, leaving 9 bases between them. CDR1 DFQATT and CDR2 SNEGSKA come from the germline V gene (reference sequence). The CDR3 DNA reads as TGCAGTGCTAGCCAGATGGGCACTGAAGCTTTCTTT. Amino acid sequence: CSASQMGTEAFF.

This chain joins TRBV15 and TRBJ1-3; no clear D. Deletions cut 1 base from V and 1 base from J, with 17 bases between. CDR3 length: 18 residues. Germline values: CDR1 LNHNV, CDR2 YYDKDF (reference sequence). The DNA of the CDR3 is TGTGCCACCAGCAGAGGTCCCGAGAAGGGTTTTTCTGGAAACACCATATATTTT. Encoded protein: CATSRGPEKGFSGNTIYF.

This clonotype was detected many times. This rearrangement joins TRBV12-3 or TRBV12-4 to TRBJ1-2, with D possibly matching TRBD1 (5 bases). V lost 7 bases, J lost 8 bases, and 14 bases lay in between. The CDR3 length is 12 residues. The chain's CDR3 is CASTKDKSGYTF. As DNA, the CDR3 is TGTGCCAGCACCAAGGACAAAAGCGGCTACACCTTC.

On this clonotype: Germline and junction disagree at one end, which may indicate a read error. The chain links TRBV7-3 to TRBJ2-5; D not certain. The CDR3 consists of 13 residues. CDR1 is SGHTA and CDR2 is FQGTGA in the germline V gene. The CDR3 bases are TGTGCCAGCAGCCTTGGGCCGCAAGAGGCCCAGTACTTC. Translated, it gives CASSLGPQEAQYF.

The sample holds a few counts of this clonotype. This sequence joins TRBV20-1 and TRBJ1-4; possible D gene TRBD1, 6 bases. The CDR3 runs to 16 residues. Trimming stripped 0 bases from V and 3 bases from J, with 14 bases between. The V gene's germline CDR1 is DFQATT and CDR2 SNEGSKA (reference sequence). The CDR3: CSARDQFGQPNEKLFF. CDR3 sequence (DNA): TGCAGTGCTAGAGACCAATTTGGACAGCCTAATGAAAAACTGTTTTTT.

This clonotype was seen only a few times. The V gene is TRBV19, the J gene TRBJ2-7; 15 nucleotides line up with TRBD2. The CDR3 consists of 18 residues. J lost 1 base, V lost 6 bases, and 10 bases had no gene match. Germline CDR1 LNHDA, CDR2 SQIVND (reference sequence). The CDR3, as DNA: TGTGCCAGTAGCACCCAGGGGACTAGCGGGAGGTTATCCTACGAGCAGTACTTC. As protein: CASSTQGTSGRLSYEQYF.

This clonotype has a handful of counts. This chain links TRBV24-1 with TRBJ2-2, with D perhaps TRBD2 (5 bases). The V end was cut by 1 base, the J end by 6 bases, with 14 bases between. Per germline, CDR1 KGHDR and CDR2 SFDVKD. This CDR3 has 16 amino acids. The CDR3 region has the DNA TGTGCCACCAGTGATTTAGGAGGCAGAAGCCCCGGGGAGCTGTTTTTT. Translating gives CATSDLGGRSPGELFF.

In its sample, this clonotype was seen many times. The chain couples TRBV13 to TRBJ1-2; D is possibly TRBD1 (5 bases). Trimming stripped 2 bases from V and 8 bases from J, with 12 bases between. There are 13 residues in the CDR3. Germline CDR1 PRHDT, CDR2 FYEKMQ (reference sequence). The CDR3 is CASSLRGAIGYTF. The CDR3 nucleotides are TGTGCCAGCAGCTTAAGAGGGGCTATCGGCTACACCTTC.

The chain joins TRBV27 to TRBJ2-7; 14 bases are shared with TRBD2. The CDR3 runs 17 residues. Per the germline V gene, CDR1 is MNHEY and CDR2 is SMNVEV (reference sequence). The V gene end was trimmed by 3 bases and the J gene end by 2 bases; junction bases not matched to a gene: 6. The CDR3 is CASSFSGTSGRTYEQYF. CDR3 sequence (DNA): TGTGCCAGCAGTTTCTCAGGGACTAGCGGGAGAACCTACGAGCAGTACTTC.

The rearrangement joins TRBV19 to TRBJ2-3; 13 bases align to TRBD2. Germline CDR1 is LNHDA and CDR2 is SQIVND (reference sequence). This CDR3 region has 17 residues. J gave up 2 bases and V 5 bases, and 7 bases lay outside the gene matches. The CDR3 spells CASSLRLAGGLTDTQYF. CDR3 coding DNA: TGTGCCAGTAGTCTGCGACTAGCGGGAGGACTCACAGATACGCAGTATTTT. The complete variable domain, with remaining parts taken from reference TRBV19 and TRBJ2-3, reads DGGITQSPKYLFRKEGQNVTLSCEQNLNHDAMYWYRQDPGQGLRLIYYSQIVNDFQKGDIAEGYSVSREKKESFPLTVTSAQKNPTAFYLCASSLRLAGGLTDTQYFGPGTRLTVL.

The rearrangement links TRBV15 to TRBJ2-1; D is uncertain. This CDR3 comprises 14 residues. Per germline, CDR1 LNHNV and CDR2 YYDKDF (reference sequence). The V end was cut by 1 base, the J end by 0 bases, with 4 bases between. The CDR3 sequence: CATSRASSYNEQFF. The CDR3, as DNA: TGTGCCACCAGCAGAGCTAGCTCCTACAATGAGCAGTTCTTC.

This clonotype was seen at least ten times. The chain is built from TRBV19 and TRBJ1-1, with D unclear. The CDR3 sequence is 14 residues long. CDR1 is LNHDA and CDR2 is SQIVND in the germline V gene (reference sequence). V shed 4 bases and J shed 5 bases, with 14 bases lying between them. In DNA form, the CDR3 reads TGTGCCAGTAGTAACCCCTACGGGAGTACTGAAGCTTTCTTT. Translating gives CASSNPYGSTEAFF. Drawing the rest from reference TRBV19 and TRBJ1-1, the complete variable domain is DGGITQSPKYLFRKEGQNVTLSCEQNLNHDAMYWYRQDPGQGLRLIYYSQIVNDFQKGDIAEGYSVSREKKESFPLTVTSAQKNPTAFYLCASSNPYGSTEAFFGQGTRLTVV.

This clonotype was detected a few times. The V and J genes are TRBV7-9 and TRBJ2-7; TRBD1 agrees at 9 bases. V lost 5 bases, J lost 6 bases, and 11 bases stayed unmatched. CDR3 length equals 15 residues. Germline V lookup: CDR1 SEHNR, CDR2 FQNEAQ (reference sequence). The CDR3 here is CASSTTGTGFGEQYF. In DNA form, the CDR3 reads TGTGCCAGCAGCACAACCGGGACAGGGTTCGGCGAGCAGTACTTC.

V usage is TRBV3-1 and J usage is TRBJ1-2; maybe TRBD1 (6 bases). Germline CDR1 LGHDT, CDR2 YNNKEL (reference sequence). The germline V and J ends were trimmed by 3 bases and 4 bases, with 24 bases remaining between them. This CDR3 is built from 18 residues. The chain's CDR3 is CASSHFLRKQGRGYGYTF. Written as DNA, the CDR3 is TGTGCCAGCAGCCATTTCCTTCGCAAACAGGGACGCGGCTATGGCTACACCTTC.

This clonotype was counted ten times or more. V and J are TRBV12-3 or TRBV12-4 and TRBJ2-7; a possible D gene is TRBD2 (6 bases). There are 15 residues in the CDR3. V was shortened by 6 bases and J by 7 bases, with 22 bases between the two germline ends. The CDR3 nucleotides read TGTGCCAGCAGCGGGGGTGAGGGGAGCCCAGGAGAGCAGTACTTC. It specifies CASSGGEGSPGEQYF.

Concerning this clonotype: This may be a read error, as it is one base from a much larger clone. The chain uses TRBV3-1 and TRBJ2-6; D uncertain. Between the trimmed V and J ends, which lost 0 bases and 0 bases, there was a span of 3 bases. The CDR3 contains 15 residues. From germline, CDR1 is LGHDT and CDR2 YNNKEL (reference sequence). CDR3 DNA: TGTGCCAGCAGCCAAGACACCTCTGGGGCCAACGTCCTGACTTTC. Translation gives CASSQDTSGANVLTF.

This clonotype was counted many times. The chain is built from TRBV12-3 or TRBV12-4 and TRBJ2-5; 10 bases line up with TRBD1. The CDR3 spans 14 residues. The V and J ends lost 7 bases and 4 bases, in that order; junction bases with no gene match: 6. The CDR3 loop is CASTPTGGPETQYF. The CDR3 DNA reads TGTGCCAGCACCCCGACAGGGGGCCCAGAGACCCAGTACTTC.

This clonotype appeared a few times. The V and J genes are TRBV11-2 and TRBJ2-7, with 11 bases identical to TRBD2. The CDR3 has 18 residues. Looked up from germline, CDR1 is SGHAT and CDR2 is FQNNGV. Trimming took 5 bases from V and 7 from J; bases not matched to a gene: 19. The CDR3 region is CASSDLRTTSGTSQEQYF. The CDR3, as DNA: TGTGCCAGCAGCGATCTTAGAACGACTAGCGGGACCTCCCAGGAGCAGTACTTC.

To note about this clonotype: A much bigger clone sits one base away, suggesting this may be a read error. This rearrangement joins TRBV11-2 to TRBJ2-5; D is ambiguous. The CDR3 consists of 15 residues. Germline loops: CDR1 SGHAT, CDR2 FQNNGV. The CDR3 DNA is TGTGCCGGCAGCTTAGTTCCCGGCAGTTCCGAGACCCAGTACTTC. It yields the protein CAGSLVPGSSETQYF. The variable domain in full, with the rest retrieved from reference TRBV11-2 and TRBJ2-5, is EAGVAQSPRYKIIEKRQSVAFWCNPISGHATLYWYQQILGQGPKLLIQFQNNGVVDDSQLPKDRFSAERLKGVDSTLKIQPAKLEDSAVYLCAGSLVPGSSETQYFGPGTRLLVL.

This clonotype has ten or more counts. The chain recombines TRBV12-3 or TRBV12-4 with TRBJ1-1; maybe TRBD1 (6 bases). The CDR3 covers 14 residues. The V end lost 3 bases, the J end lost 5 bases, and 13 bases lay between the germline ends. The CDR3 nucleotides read TGTGCCAGCAGTTTCCAGGGGTTGAGGACTGAAGCTTTCTTT. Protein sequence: CASSFQGLRTEAFF.

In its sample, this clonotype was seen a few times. CDR3 DNA: TGTGCCTTGACCGAGGGGGGAAGTCAGCCCCAGCATTTT. Amino acids: CALTEGGSQPQHF. The chain couples TRBV30 to TRBJ1-5, with D perhaps matching TRBD1 (6 bases). Deletions cut 7 bases from V and 6 bases from J, with 16 bases between. Germline V gives CDR1 GTSNPN, CDR2 SVGIG (reference sequence). CDR3 length: 13 amino acids.

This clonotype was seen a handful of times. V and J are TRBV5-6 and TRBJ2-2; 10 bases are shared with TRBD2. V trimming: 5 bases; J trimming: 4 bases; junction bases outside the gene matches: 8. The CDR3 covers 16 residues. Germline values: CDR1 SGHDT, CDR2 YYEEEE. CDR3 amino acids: CASSLILAGPTGELFF. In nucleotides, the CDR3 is TGTGCCAGCAGTTTGATACTAGCGGGGCCCACCGGGGAGCTGTTTTTT.

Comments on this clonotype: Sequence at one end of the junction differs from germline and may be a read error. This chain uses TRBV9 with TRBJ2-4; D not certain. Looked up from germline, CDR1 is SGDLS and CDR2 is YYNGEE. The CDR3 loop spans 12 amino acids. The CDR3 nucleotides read TGTGCCAGCAGCCCCCCCGGAGCGTCCCCAGTCTTC. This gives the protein CASSPPGASPVF.

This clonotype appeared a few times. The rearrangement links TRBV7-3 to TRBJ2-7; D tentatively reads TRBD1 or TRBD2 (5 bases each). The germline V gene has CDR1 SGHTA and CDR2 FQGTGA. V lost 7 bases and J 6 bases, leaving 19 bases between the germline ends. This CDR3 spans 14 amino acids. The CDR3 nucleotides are TGTGCCAGCATCCTTCCCCGGGGCACGGCCGAGCAGTACTTC. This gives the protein CASILPRGTAEQYF.